A selection of T cell receptor beta chains follows, all from one sample in a study of blood T cell repertoires in COVID-19. TCRdb keeps only in-frame clones here, not all; method: immunoSEQ multiplex PCR. The sample contains about 240,000 clones, roughly 80% of which appear only once. Input material: peripheral blood. These receptors came from a woman in her late teens or twenties with acute or convalescent COVID-19. Each CDR3 is given with its conserved first and last residue. Fields, in order: J gene, V gene, clone size, D gene, CDR3 protein, CDR3 DNA. A D gene is named only where the DNA matches it firmly. For some rows the clone size is stated as once, few or many, or as a class when expanded; others skip it.

J: TRBJ2-3
V: TRBV5-1
size: -
D: -
CDR3: CASSLGQATDTQYF
DNA: TGCGCCAGCAGCTTGGGACAGGCCACAGATACGCAGTATTTT

J: TRBJ2-5
V: TRBV7-3
size: -
D: TRBD1
CDR3: CASSATGLGETQYF
DNA: TGTGCCAGCAGCGCGACAGGGTTGGGGGAGACCCAGTACTTC

J: TRBJ2-1
V: TRBV27
size: -
D: TRBD2
CDR3: CASRGTSGNEQFF
DNA: TGTGCCAGCCGCGGAACTAGCGGCAATGAGCAGTTCTTC

J: TRBJ2-3
V: TRBV9
size: -
D: -
CDR3: CASSPLGVLGGFPDTQYF
DNA: TGTGCCAGCAGCCCCCTTGGGGTTCTAGGGGGTTTCCCAGATACGCAGTATTTT

J: TRBJ2-1
V: TRBV24-1
size: few
D: TRBD1
CDR3: CATSETGTGGHEQFF
DNA: TGTGCCACCAGTGAGACGGGGACAGGAGGGCATGAGCAGTTCTTC

J: TRBJ1-4
V: TRBV12-3/TRBV12-4
size: -
D: -
CDR3: CASSDTGNEKLFF
DNA: TGTGCCAGCAGTGATACAGGGAATGAAAAACTGTTTTTT

J: TRBJ2-7
V: TRBV5-8
size: few
D: -
CDR3: CASSLIPGRYEQYF
DNA: TGTGCCAGCAGCTTGATTCCAGGGCGCTACGAGCAGTACTTC

J: TRBJ1-1
V: TRBV27
size: once
D: -
CDR3: CASTLAVGDTEAFF
DNA: TGTGCCAGCACTCTAGCGGTTGGTGACACTGAAGCTTTCTTT

J: TRBJ1-1
V: TRBV29-1
size: -
D: TRBD1
CDR3: CSVVGGARDRGTEAFF
DNA: TGCAGCGTTGTTGGTGGGGCCCGGGACAGGGGCACTGAAGCTTTCTTT

J: TRBJ2-5
V: TRBV27
size: -
D: -
CDR3: CASSLWQGHQETQYF
DNA: TGTGCCAGCAGTTTATGGCAGGGCCACCAAGAGACCCAGTACTTC

J: TRBJ1-1
V: TRBV12-3/TRBV12-4
size: -
D: -
CDR3: CASLRWNTEAFF
DNA: TGTGCCAGCCTCCGGTGGAACACTGAAGCTTTCTTT

J: TRBJ2-2
V: TRBV10-3
size: -
D: TRBD2
CDR3: CAISEGLAGGPGTGELFF
DNA: TGTGCCATCAGTGAGGGACTAGCGGGGGGGCCAGGCACCGGGGAGCTGTTTTTT

J: TRBJ1-6
V: TRBV18
size: -
D: -
CDR3: CASSQTGFDSPLHF
DNA: TGTGCCAGCTCACAGACAGGTTTTGATTCACCCCTCCACTTT

J: TRBJ1-4
V: TRBV5-1
size: few
D: TRBD1
CDR3: CASSQQGQGGEKLFF
DNA: TGCGCCAGCAGCCAGCAGGGACAGGGGGGTGAAAAACTGTTTTTT

J: TRBJ1-2
V: TRBV3-1/TRBV3-2
size: -
D: -
CDR3: CASSQAMVGSYGYTF
DNA: TGTGCCAGCAGCCAAGCCATGGTTGGGAGCTATGGCTACACCTTC

J: TRBJ2-5
V: TRBV18
size: -
D: -
CDR3: CASSQKQGSLQTQYF
DNA: TGTGCCAGCTCCCAGAAACAGGGTTCTCTTCAGACCCAGTACTTC

J: TRBJ1-2
V: TRBV6-5
size: -
D: -
CDR3: CASSSNQGGRPDTF
DNA: TGTGCCAGCAGTTCTAACCAAGGGGGTAGGCCCGACACCTTC

J: TRBJ2-7
V: TRBV5-1
size: -
D: TRBD1
CDR3: CASSSGDRGADQYF
DNA: TGCGCCAGCAGCTCAGGGGACAGGGGAGCGGATCAGTACTTC

J: TRBJ1-4
V: TRBV3-1/TRBV3-2
size: -
D: TRBD1
CDR3: CASSPLTGGSEKLFF
DNA: TGTGCCAGCAGCCCATTGACAGGGGGCAGTGAAAAACTGTTTTTT

J: TRBJ2-1
V: TRBV28
size: -
D: TRBD2
CDR3: CASSPSGLAGENNEQFF
DNA: TGTGCCAGCAGTCCCTCGGGACTAGCGGGAGAAAACAATGAGCAGTTCTTC

J: TRBJ2-1
V: TRBV13
size: once
D: TRBD2
CDR3: CASSREGRNEQFF
DNA: TGTGCCAGCAGCCGGGAGGGCCGCAATGAGCAGTTCTTC

J: TRBJ1-6
V: TRBV28
size: few
D: -
CDR3: CASNQDRLSDNSPLHF
DNA: TGTGCCAGCAACCAGGACAGACTTTCGGATAATTCACCCCTCCACTTT